The 17 T cell receptor beta chains listed next were all sequenced from one sample in a study of T-cell reconstitution after alpha-beta-depleted transplantation in children. A TCRbeta library incorporating unique molecular identifiers was prepared. MiXCR, run by TCRdb on the PCR reads, gives a single entry per CDR3 protein. The table shows 450,000 to 550,000 distinct CDR3 sequences, with about an eighth occurring only once. The sequencing used PBMCs, mostly from graft donor cells, collected 180 days after TCRalphabeta/CD19-depleted stem cell transplant. Receptors originate from a female patient between 2 and 15 years old who had a stem cell transplant for aplastic anemia, so the T cells may come from the graft donor.

This clonotype has more than one count but fewer than ten. V and J are TRBV10-3 and TRBJ2-1, with D perhaps TRBD1 (6 bases). V shed 6 bases and J shed 6 bases, with 15 bases lying between them. The CDR3 loop spans 14 amino acids. Germline CDR1 reads ENHRY; CDR2 reads SYGVKD. CDR3 coding DNA: TGTGCCATCAGCCCGACAGGTCGGCCCAATGAGCAGTTCTTC. Translated, it gives CAISPTGRPNEQFF.

The V call is TRBV11-2, the J call TRBJ2-2; TRBD2 matches 9 bases. The length of the CDR3 is 19 residues. With V trimmed by 3 bases and J by 1 base, 12 bases remained unmatched. Germline lookup yields CDR1 SGHAT and CDR2 FQNNGV. This CDR3 reads CASSFRLAEKNRNTGELFF. The CDR3 DNA is TGTGCCAGCAGCTTCAGACTAGCGGAAAAAAATCGGAACACCGGGGAGCTGTTTTTT. Full variable domain (rest looked up from reference TRBV11-2 and TRBJ2-2): EAGVAQSPRYKIIEKRQSVAFWCNPISGHATLYWYQQILGQGPKLLIQFQNNGVVDDSQLPKDRFSAERLKGVDSTLKIQPAKLEDSAVYLCASSFRLAEKNRNTGELFFGEGSRLTVL.

V is TRBV27 and J is TRBJ2-2; 7 bases are a match to TRBD1. The CDR3 length is 15 residues. The germline V gene encodes CDR1 MNHEY and CDR2 SMNVEV (reference sequence). With 6 bases clipped from V and 4 bases from J, the junction kept 8 bases outside the gene matches. Here the CDR3 DNA reads TGTGCCAGCAGACTACAGGGGATGATCACCGGGGAGCTGTTTTTT. Its translation is CASRLQGMITGELFF.

The V and J genes are TRBV6-2 or TRBV6-3 and TRBJ2-3; possible D gene TRBD2, 5 bases. V gave up 5 bases and J gave up 8 bases, with 11 bases separating them. CDR3 length: 12 residues. Germline V gene sequence: CDR1 MNHEY, CDR2 SVGEGT. CDR3 sequence reads: CASSQPEVTQYF. The CDR3 nucleotides are TGTGCCAGCAGTCAGCCGGAGGTTACGCAGTATTTT.

The chain has TRBV28 and TRBJ1-2; D is uncertain. Deletions cut 2 bases from V and 8 bases from J, with 9 bases between. CDR1 is MDHEN, CDR2 SYDVKM, per germline. The CDR3 is 12 residues long. CDR3 DNA sequence: TGTGCCAGCAGTTTAAACTGGAGAGGCTACACCTTC. Translating gives CASSLNWRGYTF.

The V gene is TRBV20-1, the J gene TRBJ2-3, with a tentative D call TRBD2 (5 bases). The CDR3 runs 12 residues. The ends were cut back, 0 bases at V and 10 bases at J, with 11 bases in the middle. The V gene's germline CDR1 is DFQATT and CDR2 SNEGSKA (reference sequence). This chain's CDR3 is CSARDMLAPQYF. CDR3 bases: TGCAGTGCTAGAGATATGCTAGCCCCGCAGTATTTT.

This clonotype has a handful of counts. The chain has TRBV21-1 and TRBJ2-7. TRBV21-1 is a pseudogene. The CDR3 is 12 residues long. The CDR3 is CASSLDEYEQYV. The CDR3 nucleotides are TGTGCCAGCAGCCTTGACGAGTACGAGCAGTACGTC.

The chain links TRBV4-2 to TRBJ2-3, with TRBD2 matching over 7 bases. The CDR3 totals 16 residues. Germline loops: CDR1 LGHNA, CDR2 YNFKEQ. V lost 2 bases to trimming and J lost 0 bases; unmatched junction nucleotides: 5. CDR3 loop: CASSQHRGSSTDTQYF. CDR3 nucleotide sequence: TGTGCCAGCAGCCAACATCGCGGGAGTAGCACAGATACGCAGTATTTT.

This clonotype was found a few times. The J gene is TRBJ1-1, the V gene TRBV7-9, with D unclear. Germline V gene sequence: CDR1 SEHNR, CDR2 FQNEAQ (reference sequence). The CDR3 runs 12 residues. V shed 7 bases and J shed 3 bases, with 9 bases lying between them. CDR3 residues: CASISSDTEAFF. The CDR3, as DNA: TGTGCCAGCATCTCGAGCGACACTGAAGCTTTCTTT.

This clonotype turned up a few times. V is TRBV25-1 and J is TRBJ2-5; D may be TRBD1 (5 bases). Germline CDR1 MGHDK, CDR2 SYGVNS. V lost 3 bases to trimming and J lost 10 bases, with 18 bases between them. The length of the CDR3 is 14 residues. The CDR3 nucleotides are TGTGCCAGCAGTGATCCCCAGGGCCTTAGGGACCAGTACTTC. It codes for CASSDPQGLRDQYF.

This clonotype has more than one count but fewer than ten. The chain links TRBV4-3 to TRBJ2-1, with D hard to call. Germline CDR1 reads LGHNA; CDR2 reads YSLEER. The CDR3 consists of 14 residues. Between the trimmed V and J ends, which lost 0 bases and 8 bases, there was a span of 11 bases. CDR3 DNA sequence: TGCGCCAGCAGCCAAGATCGGCCATCCCATGAGCAGTTCTTC. It specifies CASSQDRPSHEQFF.

This clonotype was counted only a few times. This rearrangement joins TRBV5-5 to TRBJ1-2, with D perhaps TRBD1 (6 bases). CDR3 length: 14 amino acids. From germline, CDR1 is SGHKS and CDR2 YYEKEE (reference sequence). V lost 0 bases, J lost 2 bases, and 8 bases lay in between. Here the CDR3 reads CASSLEGGNYGYTF. CDR3 sequence (DNA): TGTGCCAGCAGCTTGGAAGGGGGAAACTATGGCTACACCTTC.

The chain combines TRBV20-1 with TRBJ2-7; D not certain. With 0 bases removed from V and 3 bases from J, the gap between germline ends came to 15 bases. The CDR3 runs to 15 residues. Germline V CDR1 and CDR2: DFQATT, SNEGSKA (reference sequence). The CDR3 sequence: CSARDLYSPGYEQYF. DNA of the CDR3: TGCAGTGCTAGAGATCTATACAGCCCGGGCTACGAGCAGTACTTC.

This clonotype was recorded at least ten times. This chain joins TRBV6-5 and TRBJ2-7; weak D call: TRBD2 (6 bases). The CDR3 runs to 12 residues. V lost 7 bases to trimming and J lost 3 bases, with 10 bases between them. CDR1 and CDR2 from the germline V gene are MNHEY and SVGAGI. This CDR3 reads CASMGGSYEQYF. The CDR3 DNA follows: TGTGCCAGCATGGGGGGAAGCTACGAGCAGTACTTC.

J is TRBJ2-1 and V is TRBV2; TRBD1 might be the D (6 bases). Germline V lookup: CDR1 SNHLY, CDR2 FYNNEI. Trimming removed 2 bases at V and 0 bases at J, with 8 bases between. The CDR3 totals 15 residues. For the CDR3, the DNA is TGTGCCAGCAGTGAAACAGGGAGCTCCTACAATGAGCAGTTCTTC. Its translation is CASSETGSSYNEQFF.

The sample holds a few counts of this clonotype. The chain uses TRBV29-1 and TRBJ1-1; 10 nucleotides line up with TRBD1. Germline V gene data show CDR1 as SQVTM and CDR2 as ANQGSEA. There are 13 residues in the CDR3. The trim removed 5 bases at V and 3 bases at J, leaving 3 bases unmatched. CDR3 DNA: TGCAGCGTTTCGACAGGGGGCTACACTGAAGCTTTCTTT. It specifies CSVSTGGYTEAFF.

This clonotype turned up a few times. The CDR3 sequence: CSVEESNRRRYF. The CDR3 DNA follows: TGCAGCGTTGAAGAAAGCAACAGACGAAGGTACTTC. The rearrangement uses TRBV29-1 and TRBJ2-7; D is unclear. The CDR3 consists of 12 residues. Germline V lookup: CDR1 SQVTM, CDR2 ANQGSEA. The germline V and J ends were trimmed by 0 bases and 12 bases, with 15 bases remaining between them.